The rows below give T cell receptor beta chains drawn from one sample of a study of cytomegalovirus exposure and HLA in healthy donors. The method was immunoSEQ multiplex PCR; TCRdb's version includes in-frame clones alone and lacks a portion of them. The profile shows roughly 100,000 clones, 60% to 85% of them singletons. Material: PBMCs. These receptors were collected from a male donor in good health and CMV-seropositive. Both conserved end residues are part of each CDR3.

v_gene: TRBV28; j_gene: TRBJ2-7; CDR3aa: CAIQGQAAGYEQYF
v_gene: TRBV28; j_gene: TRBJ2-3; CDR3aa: CASSSAGTTDTQYF
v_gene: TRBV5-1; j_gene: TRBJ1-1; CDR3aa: CASTPGQGNTEAFF
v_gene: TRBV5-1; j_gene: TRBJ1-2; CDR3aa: CASSPQANVLYGYPF
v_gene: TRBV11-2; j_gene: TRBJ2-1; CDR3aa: CASRKTPGGLLYNEQFF
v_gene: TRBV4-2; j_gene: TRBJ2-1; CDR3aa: CASSREQGALGNEQFF
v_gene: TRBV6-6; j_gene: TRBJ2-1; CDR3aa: CASRPRQGGDEQFF
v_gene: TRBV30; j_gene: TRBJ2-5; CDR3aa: CAWSKGGGRGETQYF
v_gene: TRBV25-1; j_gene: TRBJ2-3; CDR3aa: CASSVIGRGGDTQYF
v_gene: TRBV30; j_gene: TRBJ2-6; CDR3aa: CAWGALQDRGWRGANVLTF
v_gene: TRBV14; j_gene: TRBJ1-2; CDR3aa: CASSPAEVYGYTF
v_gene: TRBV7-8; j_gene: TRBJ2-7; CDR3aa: CASSFLAGRSYEQYF
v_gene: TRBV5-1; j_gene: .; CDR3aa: CASSLGGGSSYEQYF
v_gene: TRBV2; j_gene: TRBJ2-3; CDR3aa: CASSGLAGGRVDTQYF
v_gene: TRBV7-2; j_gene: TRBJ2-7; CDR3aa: CASSLARSSTGWYEQYF
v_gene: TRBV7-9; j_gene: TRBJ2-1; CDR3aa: CASSSDSILYNEQFF
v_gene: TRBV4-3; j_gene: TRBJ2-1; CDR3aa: CASSQLAGGRGNEQFF
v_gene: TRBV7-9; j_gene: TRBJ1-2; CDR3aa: CASSPTAINYGYTF
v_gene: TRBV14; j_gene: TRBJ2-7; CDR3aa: CASSRFGTSLSTYEQYF
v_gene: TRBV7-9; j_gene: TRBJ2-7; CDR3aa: CASSRTGGEQYF
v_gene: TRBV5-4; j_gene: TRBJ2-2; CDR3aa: CASSLGLATGELFF
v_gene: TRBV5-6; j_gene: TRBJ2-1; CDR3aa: CASSLVSETYNEQFF
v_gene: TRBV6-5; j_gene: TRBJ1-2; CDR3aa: CASSYSQGGAGGYTF
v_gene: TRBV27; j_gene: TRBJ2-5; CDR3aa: CASRLWGAQETQYF
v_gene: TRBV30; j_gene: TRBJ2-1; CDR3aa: CAWSKGTGYNEQFF
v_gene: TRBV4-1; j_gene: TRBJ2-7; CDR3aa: CASSPFWGRSSYEQYF